The next 18 T cell receptor beta chains were all read from a single sample in a study of T cells after yellow fever vaccination. TCRdb redid the calling of the 5' RACE reads with MiXCR, one entry per CDR3 protein. This table has about 240,000 distinct CDR3 sequences, 6.9% appearing once. Sample: CD4+ T cells sorted from PBMCs, taken 15 days after the yellow fever booster vaccination. These receptors were obtained from a man aged 25-40 years who received the YFV17D yellow fever vaccine.

The chain links TRBV9 to TRBJ2-1; D tentatively fits TRBD1 or TRBD2 (5 bases each). Germline-derived CDR1 and CDR2 are SGDLS and YYNGEE. This CDR3 region has 16 residues. Trimming removed 3 bases from V and 0 bases from J, with 13 bases in between. The CDR3 nucleotides are TGTGCCAGCAGCGCGCTCCCGGGGCACTCCTACAATGAGCAGTTCTTC. It specifies CASSALPGHSYNEQFF.

The chain is built from TRBV29-1 and TRBJ2-6; TRBD1 is a possible D gene (6 bases). The CDR3 loop spans 13 amino acids. V was pared by 6 bases and J by 2 bases, with 8 bases between. CDR1 is SQVTM, CDR2 ANQGSEA, per germline. The CDR3 protein is CSVRGTGANVLTF. The CDR3 bases are TGCAGCGTGAGGGGGACTGGGGCCAACGTCCTGACTTTC.

V gene TRBV20-1 combines with J gene TRBJ1-6; unclear D gene. V lost 6 bases, J lost 0 bases, and 12 bases lay in between. CDR3 size: 15 residues. Germline V gene sequence: CDR1 DFQATT, CDR2 SNEGSKA (reference sequence). The CDR3 here is CSAPTGSSYNSPLHF. The DNA of the CDR3 is TGCAGTGCCCCAACGGGGAGCTCCTATAATTCACCCCTCCACTTT.

This clonotype occurred many times. CDR3 loop: CASSPNQAGTEAFF. CDR3 coding DNA: TGTGCCAGCAGCCCAAACCAGGCGGGCACTGAAGCTTTCTTT. The chain carries TRBV7-2 and TRBJ1-1; D remains ambiguous. Germline CDR1 is SGHTA and CDR2 is FQGNSA. The CDR3 runs to 14 residues. Between the trimmed V and J ends, which lost 5 bases and 4 bases, there was a span of 14 bases.

This clonotype turned up a few times. The chain is built from TRBV3-1 and TRBJ2-1; no definite D call. V lost 3 bases and J 9 bases, leaving 15 bases between the germline ends. In germline, CDR1 is LGHDT, CDR2 YNNKEL (reference sequence). There are 14 residues in the CDR3. The chain's CDR3 is CASSQLSVPGEQFF. The CDR3, as DNA: TGTGCCAGCAGCCAGCTATCGGTCCCCGGTGAGCAGTTCTTC.

This clonotype was picked up many times. The rearrangement links TRBV27 to TRBJ2-7; 10 positions match TRBD1. CDR1 is MNHEY and CDR2 is SMNVEV in the germline V gene (reference sequence). The length of the CDR3 is 15 residues. V shed 4 bases and J 3 bases; nucleotides not matched to a gene: 6. The CDR3 sequence: CASSYQGQGLYEQYF. Here the CDR3 DNA reads TGTGCCAGCAGTTACCAGGGACAGGGGCTCTACGAGCAGTACTTC.

The chain combines TRBV10-3 with TRBJ1-4; D remains unclear. The V gene's germline CDR1 is ENHRY and CDR2 SYGVKD. The CDR3 is made up of 16 amino acids. V was clipped by 5 bases and J by 4 bases, with 17 bases between them. The CDR3 coding sequence is TGTGCCATCAGTAGAGAGGAAGGAACTTATAATGAAAAACTGTTTTTT. This encodes CAISREEGTYNEKLFF.

This clonotype was detected ten times or more. V gene TRBV12-3 or TRBV12-4 combines with J gene TRBJ2-5; a weak D match, TRBD1 (6 bases). V was trimmed by 5 bases and J by 4 bases, leaving 11 bases between them. The CDR3 runs to 13 residues. Written as DNA, the CDR3 is TGTGCCAGCAGTCCGCCAGGGGTAGAGACCCAGTACTTC. It codes for CASSPPGVETQYF.

This clonotype came up a few times. The chain's CDR3 is CASSSPRLAQPQHF. The CDR3 nucleotides are TGTGCCAGCAGCTCCCCCCGGCTGGCTCAGCCCCAGCATTTT. The V call is TRBV28, the J call TRBJ1-5; D gene uncertain. The CDR3 contains 14 residues. V gave up 6 bases and J gave up 6 bases, with 15 bases separating them. From germline, CDR1 is MDHEN and CDR2 SYDVKM. The entire variable domain, with the rest obtained from reference TRBV28 and TRBJ1-5, is as follows: DVKVTQSSRYLVKRTGEKVFLECVQDMDHENMFWYRQDPGLGLRLIYFSYDVKMKEKGDIPEGYSVSREKKERFSLILESASTNQTSMYLCASSSPRLAQPQHFGDGTRLSIL.

CDR3 sequence: CSVAQYETGGKTQYF. Here the CDR3 DNA reads TGCAGCGTGGCACAGTACGAGACAGGGGGAAAGACCCAGTACTTC. The gene calls are TRBV29-1 and TRBJ2-5, with 9 nucleotides matching TRBD1. Germline-derived CDR1 and CDR2 are SQVTM and ANQGSEA. V trimming: 6 bases; J trimming: 6 bases; junction bases outside the gene matches: 14. This CDR3 has 15 residues.

This clonotype has more than one count but fewer than ten. J is TRBJ1-1 and V is TRBV12-3 or TRBV12-4, with TRBD1 as a possible D gene (5 bases). This CDR3 contains 13 residues. V was clipped by 6 bases and J by 10 bases, with 18 bases between them. The CDR3 region has the DNA TGTGCCAGCAGCCAGGGTATAGGTTGGCGAGCTTTCTTT. This translates into CASSQGIGWRAFF.

Only a few counts were recorded for this clonotype. The chain joins TRBV20-1 to TRBJ2-2; unclear D gene. Germline V gene data show CDR1 as DFQATT and CDR2 as SNEGSKA (reference sequence). Trimming removed 5 bases from V and 0 bases from J, with 10 bases in between. CDR3 size: 14 residues. For the CDR3, the DNA is TGCAGTGCTGGCGCCCGGTCGAACACCGGGGAGCTGTTTTTT. It encodes CSAGARSNTGELFF.

The V gene is TRBV4-3, the J gene TRBJ2-4, with D possibly matching TRBD2 (6 bases). The V gene lost 0 bases and the J gene lost 1 base, with 10 bases spanning the gap. The CDR3 totals 16 residues. Germline V gene sequence: CDR1 LGHNA, CDR2 YSLEER. CDR3 residues: CASSQDVAAAKNIQYF. The CDR3 region has the DNA TGCGCCAGCAGCCAAGATGTAGCGGCGGCCAAAAACATTCAGTACTTC.

This clonotype occurred a few times. CDR3 sequence reads: CASSQDRPTSTDTQYF. CDR3 in DNA: TGCGCCAGCAGCCAAGATCGGCCGACTAGCACAGATACGCAGTATTTT. The V call is TRBV4-3, the J call TRBJ2-3; D is undetermined. This CDR3 has 16 amino acids. Germline loops: CDR1 LGHNA, CDR2 YSLEER. The V gene lost 0 bases and the J gene lost 0 bases, with 10 bases spanning the gap.

The chain links TRBV10-3 to TRBJ1-2, with a possible D match to TRBD1 (5 bases). The V gene lost 5 bases and the J gene lost 0 bases, with 7 bases spanning the gap. There are 13 residues in the CDR3. Germline-derived CDR1 and CDR2 are ENHRY and SYGVKD. CDR3 amino acids: CAISQTANYGYTF. CDR3 in DNA: TGTGCCATCAGTCAGACAGCTAACTATGGCTACACCTTC.

This clonotype was counted a few times. The chain is built from TRBV20-1 and TRBJ2-7; 9 bases map to TRBD2. CDR3 length equals 15 residues. V lost 5 bases, J lost 3 bases, and 11 bases stayed unmatched. The germline V gene has CDR1 DFQATT and CDR2 SNEGSKA (reference sequence). CDR3 loop: CSASPRGLAIYEQYF. CDR3 sequence (DNA): TGCAGTGCTTCCCCCCGGGGACTAGCTATCTACGAGCAGTACTTC.

This clonotype occurred many times. The V call is TRBV5-1, the J call TRBJ2-1; 10 bases line up with TRBD1. The CDR3 runs 14 residues. Germline lookup yields CDR1 SGHRS and CDR2 YFSETQ. V lost 4 bases, J lost 10 bases, and 8 bases stayed unmatched. The DNA of the CDR3 is TGCGCCAGCAGCACCGGGACAGGGGCGTTGGAGCAGTTCTTC. Translating it yields CASSTGTGALEQFF.

The chain is built from TRBV5-4 and TRBJ2-7; 11 nucleotides align to TRBD2. This CDR3 has 15 amino acids. Germline V lookup: CDR1 SGHNT, CDR2 YYREEE (reference sequence). V dropped 4 bases and J dropped 3; count of bases not matched to a gene: 6. In nucleotides, the CDR3 is TGTGCCAGCAGCCCGACGGGGACTAGCGGCTACGAGCAGTACTTC. It is translated as CASSPTGTSGYEQYF.